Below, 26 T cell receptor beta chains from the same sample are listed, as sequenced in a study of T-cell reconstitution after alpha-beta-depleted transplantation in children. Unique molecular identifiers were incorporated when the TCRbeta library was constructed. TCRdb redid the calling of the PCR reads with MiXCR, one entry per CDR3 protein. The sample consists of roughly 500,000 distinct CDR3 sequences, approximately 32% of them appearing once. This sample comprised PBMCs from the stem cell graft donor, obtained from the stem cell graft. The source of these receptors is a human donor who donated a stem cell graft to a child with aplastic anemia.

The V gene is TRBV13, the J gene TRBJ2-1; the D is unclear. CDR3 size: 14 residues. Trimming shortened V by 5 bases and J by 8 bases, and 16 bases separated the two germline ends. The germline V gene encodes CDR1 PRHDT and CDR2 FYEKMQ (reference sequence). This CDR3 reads CASSPYGLTDEQFF. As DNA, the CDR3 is TGTGCCAGCAGCCCCTATGGGCTAACCGATGAGCAGTTCTTC.

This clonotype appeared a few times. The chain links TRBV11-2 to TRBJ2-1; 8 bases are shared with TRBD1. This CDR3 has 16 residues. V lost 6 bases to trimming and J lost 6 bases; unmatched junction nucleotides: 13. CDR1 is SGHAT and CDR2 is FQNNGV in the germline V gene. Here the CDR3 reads CASRMFSGGSGNEQFF. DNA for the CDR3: TGTGCCAGCAGGATGTTCTCAGGGGGCAGCGGCAATGAGCAGTTCTTC.

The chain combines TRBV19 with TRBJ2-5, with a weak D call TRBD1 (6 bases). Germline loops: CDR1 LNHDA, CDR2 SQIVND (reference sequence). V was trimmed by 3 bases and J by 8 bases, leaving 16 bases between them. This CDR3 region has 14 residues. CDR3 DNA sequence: TGTGCCAGTAGTATTAATACAGGGACGGACACCCAGTACTTC. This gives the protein CASSINTGTDTQYF.

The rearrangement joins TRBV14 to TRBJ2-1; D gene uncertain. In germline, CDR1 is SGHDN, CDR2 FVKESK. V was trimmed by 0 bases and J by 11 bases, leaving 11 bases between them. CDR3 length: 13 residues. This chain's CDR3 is CASSQELLSQQFF. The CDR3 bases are TGTGCCAGCAGCCAAGAGCTGCTCTCACAGCAGTTCTTC.

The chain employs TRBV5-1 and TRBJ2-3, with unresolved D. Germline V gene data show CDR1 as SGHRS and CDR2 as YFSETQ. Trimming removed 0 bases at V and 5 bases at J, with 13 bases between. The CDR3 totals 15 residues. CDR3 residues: CASSLGQIYGDTQYF. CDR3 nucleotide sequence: TGCGCCAGCAGCTTGGGCCAGATATACGGAGATACGCAGTATTTT. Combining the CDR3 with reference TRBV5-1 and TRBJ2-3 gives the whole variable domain KAGVTQTPRYLIKTRGQQVTLSCSPISGHRSVSWYQQTPGQGLQFLFEYFSETQRNKGNFPGRFSGRQFSNSRSEMNVSTLELGDSALYLCASSLGQIYGDTQYFGPGTRLTVL.

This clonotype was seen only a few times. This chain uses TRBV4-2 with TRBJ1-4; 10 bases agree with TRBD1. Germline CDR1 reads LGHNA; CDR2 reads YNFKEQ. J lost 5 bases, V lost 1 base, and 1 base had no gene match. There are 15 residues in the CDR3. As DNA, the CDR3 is TGTGCCAGCAGCCAAGGGGGACAGGGGAATGAAAAACTGTTTTTT. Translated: CASSQGGQGNEKLFF.

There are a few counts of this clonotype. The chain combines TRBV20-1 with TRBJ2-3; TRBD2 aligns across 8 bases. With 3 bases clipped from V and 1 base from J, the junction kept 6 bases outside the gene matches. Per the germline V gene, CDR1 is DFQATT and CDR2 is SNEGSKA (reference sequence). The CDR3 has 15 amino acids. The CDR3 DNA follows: TGCAGTGCTAGTGGCGCGGGAGGAGGCACAGATACGCAGTATTTT. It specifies CSASGAGGGTDTQYF.

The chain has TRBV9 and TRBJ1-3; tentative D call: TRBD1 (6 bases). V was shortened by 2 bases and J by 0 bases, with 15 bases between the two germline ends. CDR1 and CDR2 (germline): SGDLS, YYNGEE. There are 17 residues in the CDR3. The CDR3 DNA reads TGTGCCAGCAGCGTTGGCGGGACGGGGGCCTCTGGAAACACCATATATTTT. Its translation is CASSVGGTGASGNTIYF.

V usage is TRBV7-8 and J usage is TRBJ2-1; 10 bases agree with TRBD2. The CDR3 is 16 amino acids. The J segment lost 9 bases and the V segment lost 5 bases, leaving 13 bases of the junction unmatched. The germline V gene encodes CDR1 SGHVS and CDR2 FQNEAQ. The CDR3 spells CASSARAGGPVGEQFF. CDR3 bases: TGTGCCAGCAGCGCTCGAGCGGGAGGGCCGGTTGGTGAGCAGTTCTTC.

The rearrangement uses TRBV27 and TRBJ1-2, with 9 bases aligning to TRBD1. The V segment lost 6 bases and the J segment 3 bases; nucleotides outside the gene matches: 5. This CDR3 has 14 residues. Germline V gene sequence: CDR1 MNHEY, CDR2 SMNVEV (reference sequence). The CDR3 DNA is TGTGCCAGCAGCCCCGGGACAGGGTACTATGGCTACACCTTC. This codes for CASSPGTGYYGYTF.

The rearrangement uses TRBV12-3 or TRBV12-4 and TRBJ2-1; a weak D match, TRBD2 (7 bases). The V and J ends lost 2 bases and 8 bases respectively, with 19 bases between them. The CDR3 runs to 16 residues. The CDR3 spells CASSLFGGPASYEQFF. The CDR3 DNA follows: TGTGCCAGCAGTTTATTCGGGGGGCCGGCGTCATATGAGCAGTTCTTC.

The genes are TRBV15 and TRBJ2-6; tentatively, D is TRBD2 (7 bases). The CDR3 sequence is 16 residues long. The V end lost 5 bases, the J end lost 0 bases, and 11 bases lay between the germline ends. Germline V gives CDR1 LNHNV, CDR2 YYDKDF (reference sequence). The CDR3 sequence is CATSVGGPSGANVLTF. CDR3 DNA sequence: TGTGCCACCAGCGTCGGGGGGCCCTCTGGGGCCAACGTCCTGACTTTC.

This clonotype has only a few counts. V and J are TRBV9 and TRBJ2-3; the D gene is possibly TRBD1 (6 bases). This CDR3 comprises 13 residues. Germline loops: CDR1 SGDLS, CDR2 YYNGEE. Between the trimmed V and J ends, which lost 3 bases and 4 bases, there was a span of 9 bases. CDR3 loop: CASSGRQADTQYF. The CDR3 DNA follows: TGTGCCAGCAGCGGCCGACAGGCAGATACGCAGTATTTT.

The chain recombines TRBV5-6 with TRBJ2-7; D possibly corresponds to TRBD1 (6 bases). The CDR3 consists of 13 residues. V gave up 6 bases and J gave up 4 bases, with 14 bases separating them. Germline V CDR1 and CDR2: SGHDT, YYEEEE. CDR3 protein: CASIGQLGYEQYV. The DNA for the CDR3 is TGTGCCAGCATTGGACAGCTGGGGTACGAGCAGTACGTC.

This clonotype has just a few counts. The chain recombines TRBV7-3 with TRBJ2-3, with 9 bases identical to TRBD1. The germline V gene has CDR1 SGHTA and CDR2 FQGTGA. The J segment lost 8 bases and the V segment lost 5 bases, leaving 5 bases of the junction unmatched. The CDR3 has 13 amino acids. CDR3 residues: CASSLDRGGTQYF. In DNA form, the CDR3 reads TGTGCCAGCAGCCTCGACAGGGGGGGTACGCAGTATTTT.

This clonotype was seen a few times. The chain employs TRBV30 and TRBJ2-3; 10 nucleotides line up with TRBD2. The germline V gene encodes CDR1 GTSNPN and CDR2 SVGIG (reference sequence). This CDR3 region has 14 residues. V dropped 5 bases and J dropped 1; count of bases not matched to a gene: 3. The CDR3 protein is CAWDLAGGTDTQYF. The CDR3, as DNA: TGTGCCTGGGATCTAGCGGGGGGCACAGATACGCAGTATTTT.

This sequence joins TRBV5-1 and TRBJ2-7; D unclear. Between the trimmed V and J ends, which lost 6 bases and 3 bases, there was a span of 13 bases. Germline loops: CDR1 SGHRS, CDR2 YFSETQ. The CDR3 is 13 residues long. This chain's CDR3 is CASTRDWVYEQYV. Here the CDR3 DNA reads TGCGCCAGCACAAGAGATTGGGTCTACGAGCAGTACGTC.

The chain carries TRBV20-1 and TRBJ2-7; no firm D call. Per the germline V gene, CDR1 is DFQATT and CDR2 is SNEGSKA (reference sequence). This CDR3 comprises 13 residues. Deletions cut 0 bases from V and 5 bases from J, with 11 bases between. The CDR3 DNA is TGCAGTGCTAGAGATCCTGAAGGAGACGAGCAGTACTTC. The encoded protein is CSARDPEGDEQYF.

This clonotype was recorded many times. The DNA for the CDR3 is TGCGCCAGCAGCTTGGGGGGAGTAGCGGGCGCAGCGTGGGGTGAGCAGTTCTTC. It specifies CASSLGGVAGAAWGEQFF. V is TRBV5-1 and J is TRBJ2-1, with 7 nucleotides matching TRBD2. V trimming: 0 bases; J trimming: 9 bases; junction bases outside the gene matches: 18. Germline V lookup: CDR1 SGHRS, CDR2 YFSETQ. The CDR3 is made up of 18 amino acids. Based on the CDR3 plus reference TRBV5-1 and TRBJ2-1, the full variable domain is KAGVTQTPRYLIKTRGQQVTLSCSPISGHRSVSWYQQTPGQGLQFLFEYFSETQRNKGNFPGRFSGRQFSNSRSEMNVSTLELGDSALYLCASSLGGVAGAAWGEQFFGPGTRLTVL.

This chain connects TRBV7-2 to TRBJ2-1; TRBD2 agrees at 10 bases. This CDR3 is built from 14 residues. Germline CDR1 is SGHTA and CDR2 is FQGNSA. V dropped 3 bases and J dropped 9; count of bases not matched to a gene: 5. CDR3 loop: CASSLLLAGSEQFF. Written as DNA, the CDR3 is TGTGCCAGCAGCTTGCTACTAGCGGGAAGTGAGCAGTTCTTC.

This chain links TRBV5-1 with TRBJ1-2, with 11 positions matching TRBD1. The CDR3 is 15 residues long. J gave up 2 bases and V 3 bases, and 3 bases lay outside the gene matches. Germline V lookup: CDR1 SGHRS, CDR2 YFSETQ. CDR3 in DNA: TGCGCCAGCAGCTACGGGGACAGGGGGAACTATGGCTACACCTTC. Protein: CASSYGDRGNYGYTF. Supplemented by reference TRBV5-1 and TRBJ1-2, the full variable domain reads KAGVTQTPRYLIKTRGQQVTLSCSPISGHRSVSWYQQTPGQGLQFLFEYFSETQRNKGNFPGRFSGRQFSNSRSEMNVSTLELGDSALYLCASSYGDRGNYGYTFGSGTRLTVV.

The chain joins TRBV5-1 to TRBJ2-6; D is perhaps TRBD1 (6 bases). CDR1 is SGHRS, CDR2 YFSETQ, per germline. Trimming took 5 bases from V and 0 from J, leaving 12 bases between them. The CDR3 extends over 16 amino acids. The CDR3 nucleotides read TGCGCCAGCAGTTCAGGGGCCCCCTCTGGGGCCAACGTCCTGACTTTC. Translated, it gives CASSSGAPSGANVLTF.

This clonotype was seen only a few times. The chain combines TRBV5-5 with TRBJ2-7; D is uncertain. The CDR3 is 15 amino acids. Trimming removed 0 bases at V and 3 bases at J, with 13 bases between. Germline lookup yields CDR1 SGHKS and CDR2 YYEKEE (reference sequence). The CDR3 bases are TGTGCCAGCAGCTTGGGGTGGATGGGCGGCTACGAGCAGTACGTC. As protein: CASSLGWMGGYEQYV.

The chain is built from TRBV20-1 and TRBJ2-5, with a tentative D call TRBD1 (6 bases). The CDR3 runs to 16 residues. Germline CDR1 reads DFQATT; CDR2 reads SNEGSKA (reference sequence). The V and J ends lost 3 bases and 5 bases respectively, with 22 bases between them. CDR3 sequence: CSASPLARRRGETQYF. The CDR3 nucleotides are TGCAGTGCTAGCCCCCTTGCGAGGCGTAGGGGGGAGACCCAGTACTTC.

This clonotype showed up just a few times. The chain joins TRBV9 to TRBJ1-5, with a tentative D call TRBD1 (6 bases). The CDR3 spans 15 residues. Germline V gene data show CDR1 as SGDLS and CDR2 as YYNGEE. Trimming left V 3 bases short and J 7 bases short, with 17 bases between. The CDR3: CASSAGGRGGQPQHF. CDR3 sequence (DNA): TGTGCCAGCAGCGCCGGGGGGCGGGGCGGCCAGCCCCAGCATTTT.

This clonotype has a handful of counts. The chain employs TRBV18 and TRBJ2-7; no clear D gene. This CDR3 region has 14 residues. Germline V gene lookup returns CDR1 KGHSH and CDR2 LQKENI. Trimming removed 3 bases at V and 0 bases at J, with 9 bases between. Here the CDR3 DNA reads TGTGCCAGCTCACCTGGCCAGAGCTCCTACGAGCAGTACTTC. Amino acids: CASSPGQSSYEQYF.